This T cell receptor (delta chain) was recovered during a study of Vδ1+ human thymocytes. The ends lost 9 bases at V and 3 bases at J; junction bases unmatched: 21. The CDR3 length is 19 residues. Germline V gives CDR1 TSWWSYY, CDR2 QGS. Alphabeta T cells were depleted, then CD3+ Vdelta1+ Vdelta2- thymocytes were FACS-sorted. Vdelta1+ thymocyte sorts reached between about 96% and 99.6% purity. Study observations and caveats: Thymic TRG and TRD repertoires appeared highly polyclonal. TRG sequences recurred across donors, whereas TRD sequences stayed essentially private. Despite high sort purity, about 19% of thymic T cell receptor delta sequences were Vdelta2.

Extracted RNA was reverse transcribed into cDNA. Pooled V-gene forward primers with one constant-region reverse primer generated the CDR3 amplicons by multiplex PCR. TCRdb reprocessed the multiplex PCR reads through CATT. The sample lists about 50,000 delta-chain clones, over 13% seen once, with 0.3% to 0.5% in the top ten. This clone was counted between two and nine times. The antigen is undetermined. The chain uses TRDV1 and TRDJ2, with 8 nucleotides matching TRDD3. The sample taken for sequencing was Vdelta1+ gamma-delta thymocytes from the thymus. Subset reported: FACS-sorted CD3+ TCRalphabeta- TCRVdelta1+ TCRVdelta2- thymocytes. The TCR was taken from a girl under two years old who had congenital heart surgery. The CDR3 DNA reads TGTGCTCTAGGCCACGTTCCCACACGGGGGGATAGTGTGACAGCACAACTCTTCTTT. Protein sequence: CALGHVPTRGDSVTAQLFF.